This T cell receptor beta chain derives from a study of blood T cell repertoires in COVID-19 (TCRdb year 2020). In the study overall: The collaborator samples originated in the United States, Italy and Spain and spanned the acute and convalescent phases of COVID-19. The material from the prospective study consisted of cDNA or gDNA derived from T cells, B-cell-depleted T cells, or PBMCs. Deeply sampled blood TCRbeta repertoires from subjects exposed to, actively infected with, or recovered from COVID-19 were included in the dataset. The repertoires were released in a freely available public database intended as a resource for research on the immune response to SARS-CoV-2. The samples were drawn from the first 160 participants of the ongoing ImmuneRACE study and from 950 to 1,500 subjects provided by 6 global collaborators. The sample metadata nearly always contained a de-identified subject ID, COVID-19 status, age in years and sex. Where available, HLA class I and class II types were obtained from metadata supplied by the sample provider rather than from assay-based typing. What the work shows at the level of the full study, not this receptor alone: The quantity of clinical and demographic metadata differed by source and by participant and was supplied without curation.

TCRbeta CDR3 regions were amplified from genomic DNA using the immunoSEQ Assay, a bias-controlled multiplex PCR. Processing in the source paper ran as follows. The number of nucleated cells in each sample was estimated from the amplification of reference gene primers within the assay. To quantify the absolute abundance of each unique TCRbeta CDR3 rearrangement, sequence reads were collapsed and filtered. Productive Simpson clonality was computed per sample as the square root of Simpson's diversity index over productive rearrangements. TCRdb obtained this table from immuneACCESS and retained in-frame rearrangements with V and J assigned. These tables miss some clones; where compared with another copy, unresolved V genes account for less than half of the shortfall, and the remainder is unexplained. V and J calls and clone size come straight from that table; D and trimming were deduced from the DNA. The sample includes 150,000 to 180,000 clones, with approximately 85% observed a single time. Of the sample, about 0.63% is held by the ten largest clones.

The CDR3 holds 16 amino acids from the cysteine to the phenylalanine. CDR3 DNA is the only sequence kept; it has 48 bases, read in frame from the first base. V is cut back by 4 bases and J by 1 base, with 9 bases in the junction unmatched. The CDR1 and CDR2 encoded by the germline V gene are SGDLS and YYNGEE. Notes on this clone: The antigen this receptor binds is unknown. No much larger clone exists at a distance of one base, and base qualities are not known.

One collaborating source in Seattle enrolled patients while the patients were actively infected and followed the patients over time throughout the course of disease. Whole blood was collected in K2EDTA tubes by collaborating institutions according to the institutions' own protocols. For TCRbeta analysis, collaborators shipped samples as frozen whole blood, isolated PBMCs, or DNA extracted from either of those sample types. The material sequenced was peripheral blood. The clonotype was recovered from a man in his 60s with COVID-19, enrolled during active disease. The chain is encoded by TRBV9 joined to TRBJ2-3; TRBD2 lines up with 7 middle nucleotides. The DNA sequence follows: TGTGCCAGCAGCCCATCGGGGGAGGGCCGCACAGATACGCAGTATTTT. Its translation is CASSPSGEGRTDTQYF.